This note documents a single T cell receptor beta chain sequence. What antigen it recognizes has not been identified. No qualities accompany the bases; no much larger clone lies one base away. This sample was included in a study of beta chain features in type 1 diabetes (dated by TCRdb to the late 2010s). Notes on the research overall: Mean age, gender distribution, total cell number and subset yield did not differ between patients and healthy donors. In the study, TCRB repertoires of sorted circulating CD4+ T cell subsets from recently diagnosed type 1 diabetes patients were compared with those of matched healthy donors. Across all samples, roughly 110,000,000 sorted cells were examined, and cell number per subset correlated strongly with RNA yield. Whereas all 30 or so donors provided naive and central memory subsets, regulatory and stem cell-like memory subsets were isolated from just 8 patients and roughly eight healthy donors.

In the germline V gene (reference sequence), CDR1 corresponds to SGHNT and CDR2 to YYREEE. The CDR3 numbers 17 residues from cysteine through phenylalanine. Only the CDR3 DNA stays, 51 bases, in frame from base 1. Clipping removes 4 bases from V and 2 bases from J, with 13 as the unmatched junction base count. General study outcomes and caveats: Because small numbers of individuals were included in the HLA sub-analyses, any influence of HLA type on TCRB rearrangement was left unresolved. A moderate but significant shortening of TCRB CDR3 length was observed in type 1 diabetes patients in all four CD4+ subsets. At VDJ recombination sites, type 1 diabetes patients had fewer insertions and more deleted nucleotides, which implies abnormalities in thymic rearrangement. Shorter templates might be favored by PCR, yet because patient and control samples were amplified and corrected together, any such skew would affect both groups equally. Because cDNA was sequenced instead of genomic DNA, activated cells with high expression could be over-represented, although the groups did not differ in activation or CD3 levels. Naive, central memory and regulatory TCRB repertoires appeared to be more similar among patients than among healthy donors.

The entire isolated RNA was reverse transcribed using the High Capacity cDNA Reverse Transcription Kit, and thus expressed TCRB transcripts were sequenced. Deep immunoSEQ sequencing was performed on naive, central memory and regulatory T cell samples, with an average of around 3.4 million total reads per sample. After sorted cells were lysed in RLT buffer, RNA was extracted with DNase-treated RNeasy Micro or Mini kits, with the choice depending on cell number. Each cell subset was processed separately to prevent cross-contamination, with patient and healthy donor samples processed together. TCRB sequences were amplified from cDNA with the immunoSEQ multiplex PCR, producing 87-bp fragments spanning the CDR3 region. The amplicons were sequenced using the Illumina HiSeq platform. In the paper's pipeline: PCR bias was computationally corrected using synthetic template baselines, reads within Hamming distance 2 were collapsed, and singletons that could not be merged were discarded. Reads were aligned against IMGT so that V, D and J genes, CDR3 length and insertions or deletions at six rearrangement sites could be assigned. Within each subset, clonotype counts were normalized to sorted cell number, and only after that were true diversity and Gini coefficients computed with the tcR R package. Repertoire sharing was quantified using the overlap coefficient calculated on TCRB nucleotide sequences. Out-of-frame TCRB sequences from naive cells were analyzed as a proxy for the pre-selection repertoire. Held by TCRdb, this immuneACCESS table contains in-frame sequences only and omits some clones. Under half of the omission traces to an unresolved V gene where checked; the cause of the rest is unknown. The D gene and trimming were derived from the DNA, and the V and J assignments and clone size from that table. The sample has 300,000 to 400,000 clones on record, around 12% of them singletons. The biggest ten clones account for 0.017% of the sample.

Each donor gave one peripheral blood draw, averaging approximately 0.12 L, which was collected into heparinised tubes. Using a panel that included CD45RO, CCR7, CD25, CD127, CD95 and CD27, naive, central memory, regulatory and stem cell-like memory CD4+ T cells were sorted on a BD FACSAria II. Purity was above 95% for every sorted population. PBMCs were isolated immediately by Lymphoprep density gradient centrifugation and stained directly without culture. So that batch effects would be minimized, each experiment stained and sorted samples in pairs, pairing one healthy donor with one patient. Sequenced input: naive CD4+ T cells from blood. The meaning of the sample's cell subset or site label: true naive CD4+ T cells. Recombination connected TRBV5-4 to TRBJ1-2, and 8 junctional nucleotides match TRBD1. This TCR was recovered from a man aged 18 to 30 in good health. The CDR3 in this case is CASSPVYTGGINYGYTF. The DNA sequence reads TGTGCCAGCAGCCCCGTGTATACAGGGGGAATCAACTATGGCTACACCTTC.